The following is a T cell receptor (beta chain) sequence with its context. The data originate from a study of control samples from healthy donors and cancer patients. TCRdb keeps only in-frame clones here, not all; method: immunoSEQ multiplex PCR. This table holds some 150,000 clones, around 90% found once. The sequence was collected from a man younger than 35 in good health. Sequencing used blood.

CDR3 sequence: CASSYSETVLYGYTF. CDR3 DNA: TGTGCCAGCAGTTACTCTGAGACGGTCCTCTATGGCTACACCTTC. V gene TRBV6-2 or TRBV6-3 combines with J gene TRBJ1-2; D gene uncertain. CDR3 size: 15 residues. Germline V gene lookup returns CDR1 MNHEY and CDR2 SVGEGT. The V gene lost 0 bases and the J gene lost 4 bases, with 12 bases spanning the gap.